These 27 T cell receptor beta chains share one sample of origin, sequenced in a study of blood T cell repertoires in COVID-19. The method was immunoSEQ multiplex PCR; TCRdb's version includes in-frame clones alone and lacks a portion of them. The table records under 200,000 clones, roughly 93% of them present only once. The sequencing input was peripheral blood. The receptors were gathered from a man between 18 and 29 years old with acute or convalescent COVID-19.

The CDR3 loop is CASSIVQAGAEAFF. The CDR3 DNA reads TGTGCCAGTAGTATCGTGCAGGCGGGAGCTGAAGCTTTCTTT. This sequence joins TRBV19 and TRBJ1-1; no reliable D call. Per germline, CDR1 LNHDA and CDR2 SQIVND (reference sequence). CDR3 size: 14 residues. Trimming removed 3 bases at V and 6 bases at J, with 14 bases between. Combining the CDR3 with reference TRBV19 and TRBJ1-1 gives the whole variable domain DGGITQSPKYLFRKEGQNVTLSCEQNLNHDAMYWYRQDPGQGLRLIYYSQIVNDFQKGDIAEGYSVSREKKESFPLTVTSAQKNPTAFYLCASSIVQAGAEAFFGQGTRLTVV.

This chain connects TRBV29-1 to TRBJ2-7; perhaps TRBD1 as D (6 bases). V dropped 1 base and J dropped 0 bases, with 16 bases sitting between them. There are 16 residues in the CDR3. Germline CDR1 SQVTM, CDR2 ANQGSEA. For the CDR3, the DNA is TGCAGCGTTGAAGGAGGAACAGGGCGTAGCTCCTACGAGCAGTACTTC. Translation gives CSVEGGTGRSSYEQYF.

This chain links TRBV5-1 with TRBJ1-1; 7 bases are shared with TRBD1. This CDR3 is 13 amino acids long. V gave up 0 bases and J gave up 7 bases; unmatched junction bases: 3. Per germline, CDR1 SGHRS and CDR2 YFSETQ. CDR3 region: CASSLDPGGEAFF. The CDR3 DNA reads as TGCGCCAGCAGCTTGGATCCAGGGGGTGAAGCTTTCTTT.

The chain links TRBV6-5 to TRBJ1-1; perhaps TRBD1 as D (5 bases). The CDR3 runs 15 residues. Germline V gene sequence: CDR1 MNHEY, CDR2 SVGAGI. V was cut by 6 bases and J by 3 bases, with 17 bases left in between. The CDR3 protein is CASSQPGGIHTEAFF. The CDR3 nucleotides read TGTGCCAGCAGCCAACCCGGGGGTATACACACTGAAGCTTTCTTT.

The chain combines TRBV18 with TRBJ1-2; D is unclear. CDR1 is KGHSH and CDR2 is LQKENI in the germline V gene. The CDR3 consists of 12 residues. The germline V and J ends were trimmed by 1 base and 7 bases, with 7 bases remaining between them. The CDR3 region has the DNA TGTGCCAGCTCACCACAGCAGGCTGGCTACACCTTC. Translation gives CASSPQQAGYTF.

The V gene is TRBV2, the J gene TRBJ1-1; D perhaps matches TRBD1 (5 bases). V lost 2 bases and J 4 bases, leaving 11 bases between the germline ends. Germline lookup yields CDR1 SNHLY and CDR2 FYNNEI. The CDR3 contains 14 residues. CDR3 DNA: TGTGCCAGCAGTGAAAGCAGGGTGGGCACTGAAGCTTTCTTT. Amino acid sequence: CASSESRVGTEAFF.

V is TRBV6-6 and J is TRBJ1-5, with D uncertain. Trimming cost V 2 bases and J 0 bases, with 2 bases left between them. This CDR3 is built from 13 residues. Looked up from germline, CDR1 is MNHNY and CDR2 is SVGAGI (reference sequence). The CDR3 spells CASSYHSNQPQHF. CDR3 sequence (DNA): TGTGCCAGCAGTTACCATAGCAATCAGCCCCAGCATTTT.

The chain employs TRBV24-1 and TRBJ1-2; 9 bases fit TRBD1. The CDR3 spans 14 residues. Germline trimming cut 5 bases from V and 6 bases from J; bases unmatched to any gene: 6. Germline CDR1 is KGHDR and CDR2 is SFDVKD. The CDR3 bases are TGTGCCACCAGTGCGGGACAGGGTCAAGATGGCTACACCTTC. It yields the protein CATSAGQGQDGYTF.

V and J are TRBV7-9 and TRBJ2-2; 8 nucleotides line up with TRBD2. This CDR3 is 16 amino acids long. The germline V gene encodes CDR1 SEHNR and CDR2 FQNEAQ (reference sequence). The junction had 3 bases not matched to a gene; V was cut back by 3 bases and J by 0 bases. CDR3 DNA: TGTGCCAGCAGCTTGCTAGCGGGCCCGAACACCGGGGAGCTGTTTTTT. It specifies CASSLLAGPNTGELFF.

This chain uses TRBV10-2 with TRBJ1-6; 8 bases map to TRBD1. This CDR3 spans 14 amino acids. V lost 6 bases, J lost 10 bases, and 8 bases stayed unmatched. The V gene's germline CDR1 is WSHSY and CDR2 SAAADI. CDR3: CASSRRGQDSPLHF. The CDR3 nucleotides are TGCGCCAGCAGCCGCAGGGGGCAAGACTCACCCCTCCACTTT.

The CDR3 DNA sequence: TGTGCCAGCAGTTCCGGACAGGCGGCAAACACAGATACGCAGTATTTT. Amino acids: CASSSGQAANTDTQYF. The gene calls are TRBV5-6 and TRBJ2-3, with TRBD1 matching 7 bases. Germline V lookup: CDR1 SGHDT, CDR2 YYEEEE. The CDR3 contains 16 residues. The ends lost 5 bases at V and 2 bases at J; junction bases unmatched: 11.

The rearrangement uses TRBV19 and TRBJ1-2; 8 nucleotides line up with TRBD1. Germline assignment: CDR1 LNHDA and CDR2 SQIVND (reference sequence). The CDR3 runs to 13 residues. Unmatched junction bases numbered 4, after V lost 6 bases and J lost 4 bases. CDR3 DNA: TGTGCCAGTAGCCGACAGGGGAGCTATGGCTACACCTTC. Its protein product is CASSRQGSYGYTF.

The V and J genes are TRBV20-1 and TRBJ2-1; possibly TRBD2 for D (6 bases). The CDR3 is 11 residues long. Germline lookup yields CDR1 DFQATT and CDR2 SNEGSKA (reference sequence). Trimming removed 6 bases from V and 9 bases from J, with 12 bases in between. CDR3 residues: CSAEGPGEQFF. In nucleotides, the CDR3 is TGCAGTGCGGAGGGACCCGGTGAGCAGTTCTTC.

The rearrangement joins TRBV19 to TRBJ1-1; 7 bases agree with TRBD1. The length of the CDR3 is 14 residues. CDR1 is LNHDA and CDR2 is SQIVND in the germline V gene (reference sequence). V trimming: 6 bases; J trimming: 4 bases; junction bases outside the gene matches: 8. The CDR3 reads CASREGAGGTEAFF. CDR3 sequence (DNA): TGTGCCAGTAGAGAGGGGGCGGGCGGCACTGAAGCTTTCTTT.

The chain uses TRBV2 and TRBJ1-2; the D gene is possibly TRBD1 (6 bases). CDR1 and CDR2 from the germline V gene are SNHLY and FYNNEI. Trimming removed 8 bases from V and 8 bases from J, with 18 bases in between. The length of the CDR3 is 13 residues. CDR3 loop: CASGGGGQRGYTF. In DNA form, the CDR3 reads TGTGCCAGCGGGGGCGGGGGTCAGAGGGGCTACACCTTC. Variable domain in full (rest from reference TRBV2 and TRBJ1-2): EPEVTQTPSHQVTQMGQEVILRCVPISNHLYFYWYRQILGQKVEFLVSFYNNEISEKSEIFDDQFSVERPDGSNFTLKIRSTKLEDSAMYFCASGGGGQRGYTFGSGTRLTVV.

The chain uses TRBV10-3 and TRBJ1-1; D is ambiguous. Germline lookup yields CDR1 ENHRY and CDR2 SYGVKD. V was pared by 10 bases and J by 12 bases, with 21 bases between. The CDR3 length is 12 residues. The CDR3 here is CASSITIKGTFF. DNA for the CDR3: TGTGCCAGTTCTATTACTATTAAAGGTACTTTCTTT.

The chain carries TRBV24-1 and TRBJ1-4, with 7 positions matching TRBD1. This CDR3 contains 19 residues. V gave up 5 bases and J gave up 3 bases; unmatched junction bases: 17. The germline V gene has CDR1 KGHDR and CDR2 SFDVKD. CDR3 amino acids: CATSAKKAGGPSANEKLFF. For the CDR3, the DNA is TGTGCCACCAGTGCGAAAAAGGCAGGGGGACCTTCGGCTAATGAAAAACTGTTTTTT.

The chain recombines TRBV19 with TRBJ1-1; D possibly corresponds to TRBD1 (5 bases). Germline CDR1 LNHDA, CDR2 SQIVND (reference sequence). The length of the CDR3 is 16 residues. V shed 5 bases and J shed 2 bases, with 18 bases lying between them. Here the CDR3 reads CASSPWRRQGNTEAFF. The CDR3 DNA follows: TGTGCCAGTAGTCCCTGGCGCAGGCAGGGAAACACTGAAGCTTTCTTT.

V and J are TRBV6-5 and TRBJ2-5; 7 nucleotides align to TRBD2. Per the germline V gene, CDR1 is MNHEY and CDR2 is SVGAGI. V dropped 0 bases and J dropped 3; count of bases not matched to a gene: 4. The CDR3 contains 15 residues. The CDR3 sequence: CASSYSSGGEETQYF. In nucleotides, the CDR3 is TGTGCCAGCAGTTACTCCTCGGGGGGAGAAGAGACCCAGTACTTC.

This CDR3 is CASRTGLSSYEQYF. DNA of the CDR3: TGTGCCAGCAGGACAGGACTCAGCTCCTACGAGCAGTACTTC. This chain joins TRBV6-5 and TRBJ2-7; possible D gene TRBD1, 6 bases. The CDR3 sequence is 14 residues long. Germline lookup yields CDR1 MNHEY and CDR2 SVGAGI. V lost 6 bases to trimming and J lost 0 bases, with 12 bases between them.

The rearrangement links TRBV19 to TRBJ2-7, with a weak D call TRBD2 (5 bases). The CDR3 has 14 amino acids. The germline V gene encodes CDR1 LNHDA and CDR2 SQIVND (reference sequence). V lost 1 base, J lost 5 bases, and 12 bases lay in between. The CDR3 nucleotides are TGTGCCAGTAGTATAGCCTACGGGGTGCACGAGCAGTACTTC. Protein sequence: CASSIAYGVHEQYF.

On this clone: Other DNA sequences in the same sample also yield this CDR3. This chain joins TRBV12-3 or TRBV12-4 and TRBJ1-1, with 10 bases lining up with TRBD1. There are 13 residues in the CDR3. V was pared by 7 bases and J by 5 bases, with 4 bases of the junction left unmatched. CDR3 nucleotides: TGTGCCAGCATTCGGACAGGGGGAACTGAAGCTTTCTTT. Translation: CASIRTGGTEAFF.

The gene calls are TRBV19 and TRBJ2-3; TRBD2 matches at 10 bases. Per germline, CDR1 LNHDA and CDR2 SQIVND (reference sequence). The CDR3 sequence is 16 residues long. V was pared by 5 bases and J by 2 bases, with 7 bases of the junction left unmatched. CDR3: CASSAPTSGVTDTQYF. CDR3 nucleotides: TGTGCCAGTAGTGCCCCTACTAGCGGGGTCACAGATACGCAGTATTTT.

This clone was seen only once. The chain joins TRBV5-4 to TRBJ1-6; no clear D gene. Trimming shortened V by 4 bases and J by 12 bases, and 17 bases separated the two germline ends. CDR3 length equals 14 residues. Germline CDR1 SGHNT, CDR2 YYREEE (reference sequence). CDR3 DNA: TGTGCCAGCAGCCCGACCCAGGAAGAAGTACCCCTCCACTTT. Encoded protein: CASSPTQEEVPLHF.

This chain's CDR3 is CASGRQGAGETQYF. The CDR3 DNA is TGTGCCAGCGGGAGACAGGGGGCGGGAGAGACCCAGTACTTC. The chain uses TRBV6-5 and TRBJ2-5, with 10 bases lining up with TRBD1. The CDR3 runs 14 residues. The V gene's germline CDR1 is MNHEY and CDR2 SVGAGI. V was pared by 8 bases and J by 4 bases, with 7 bases of the junction left unmatched.

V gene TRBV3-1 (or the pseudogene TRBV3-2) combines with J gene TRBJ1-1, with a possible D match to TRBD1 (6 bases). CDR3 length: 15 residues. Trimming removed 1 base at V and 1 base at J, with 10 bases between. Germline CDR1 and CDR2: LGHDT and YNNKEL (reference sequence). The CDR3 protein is CASSQAATGNTEAFF. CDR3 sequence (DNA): TGTGCCAGCAGCCAAGCGGCGACAGGGAACACTGAAGCTTTCTTT.

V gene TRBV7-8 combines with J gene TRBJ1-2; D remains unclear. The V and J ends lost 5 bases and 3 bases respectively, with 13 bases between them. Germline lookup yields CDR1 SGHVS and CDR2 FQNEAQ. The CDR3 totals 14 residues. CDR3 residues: CASSPVGVDYGYTF. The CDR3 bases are TGTGCCAGCAGCCCAGTCGGGGTCGACTATGGCTACACCTTC.